This T cell receptor beta chain came from a study of radiotherapy plus CTLA-4 blockade in lung cancer. Study summary: Of all patients, around 20% responded objectively and 25% to 40% showed disease control.

Alongside CTLA-4 blockade with ipilimumab, patients with chemo-refractory metastatic non-small-cell lung cancer received focal radiation. This clone was counted a single time. Antigen specificity is unknown. Some clones are missing from TCRdb's copy, which holds only in-frame ones; the method was immunoSEQ multiplex PCR. Of roughly 77,000 clones in the sample, roughly 74% were seen once. Germline V lookup: CDR1 SGDLS, CDR2 YYNGEE. Trimming stripped 7 bases from V and 0 bases from J, with 7 bases between. The CDR3 loop spans 13 amino acids. The study, taken as a whole, reports: Tumor-derived TCR clones expanded in blood after radiotherapy plus ipilimumab. Strongest reported response predictors: early blood clone changes and post-radiation interferon-beta.

The source material was peripheral blood, sampled from a patient treated with radiotherapy plus ipilimumab. The receptor was derived from a human donor with non-small cell lung cancer whose response to radiotherapy plus ipilimumab could not be evaluated. The V and J genes are TRBV9 and TRBJ2-2; D is ambiguous. CDR3 residues: CASGRTNTGELFF. The DNA of the CDR3 is TGTGCCAGCGGCCGTACGAACACCGGGGAGCTGTTTTTT.